This T cell receptor (beta chain) was documented in a study of blood T cell repertoires in COVID-19. About the study: COVID-19 samples, acute and convalescent, were from the United States, Italy and Spain.

Original analysis: Cell counts per sample came from amplifying reference gene primers. TCRdb's table, derived via immunoSEQ multiplex PCR, lists solely in-frame clones and lacks some. The V and J calls and the clone size are those of that table, but D and trimming were determined from the DNA. The sample holds about 26,000 clones, roughly 90% seen once. V shed 10 bases and J 4 bases; nucleotides not matched to a gene: 11. This CDR3 contains 14 residues. The germline V gene has CDR1 SNHLY and CDR2 FYNNEI. This clonotype originated in a human donor in a cohort sampled during active COVID-19. The rearrangement links TRBV2 to TRBJ2-3; 7 nucleotides match TRBD1. Sequencing was done on a sample of peripheral blood. CDR3 bases: TGTGCCATCGCGAGGGGACAGAGATCAGATACGCAGTATTTT. It specifies CAIARGQRSDTQYF.